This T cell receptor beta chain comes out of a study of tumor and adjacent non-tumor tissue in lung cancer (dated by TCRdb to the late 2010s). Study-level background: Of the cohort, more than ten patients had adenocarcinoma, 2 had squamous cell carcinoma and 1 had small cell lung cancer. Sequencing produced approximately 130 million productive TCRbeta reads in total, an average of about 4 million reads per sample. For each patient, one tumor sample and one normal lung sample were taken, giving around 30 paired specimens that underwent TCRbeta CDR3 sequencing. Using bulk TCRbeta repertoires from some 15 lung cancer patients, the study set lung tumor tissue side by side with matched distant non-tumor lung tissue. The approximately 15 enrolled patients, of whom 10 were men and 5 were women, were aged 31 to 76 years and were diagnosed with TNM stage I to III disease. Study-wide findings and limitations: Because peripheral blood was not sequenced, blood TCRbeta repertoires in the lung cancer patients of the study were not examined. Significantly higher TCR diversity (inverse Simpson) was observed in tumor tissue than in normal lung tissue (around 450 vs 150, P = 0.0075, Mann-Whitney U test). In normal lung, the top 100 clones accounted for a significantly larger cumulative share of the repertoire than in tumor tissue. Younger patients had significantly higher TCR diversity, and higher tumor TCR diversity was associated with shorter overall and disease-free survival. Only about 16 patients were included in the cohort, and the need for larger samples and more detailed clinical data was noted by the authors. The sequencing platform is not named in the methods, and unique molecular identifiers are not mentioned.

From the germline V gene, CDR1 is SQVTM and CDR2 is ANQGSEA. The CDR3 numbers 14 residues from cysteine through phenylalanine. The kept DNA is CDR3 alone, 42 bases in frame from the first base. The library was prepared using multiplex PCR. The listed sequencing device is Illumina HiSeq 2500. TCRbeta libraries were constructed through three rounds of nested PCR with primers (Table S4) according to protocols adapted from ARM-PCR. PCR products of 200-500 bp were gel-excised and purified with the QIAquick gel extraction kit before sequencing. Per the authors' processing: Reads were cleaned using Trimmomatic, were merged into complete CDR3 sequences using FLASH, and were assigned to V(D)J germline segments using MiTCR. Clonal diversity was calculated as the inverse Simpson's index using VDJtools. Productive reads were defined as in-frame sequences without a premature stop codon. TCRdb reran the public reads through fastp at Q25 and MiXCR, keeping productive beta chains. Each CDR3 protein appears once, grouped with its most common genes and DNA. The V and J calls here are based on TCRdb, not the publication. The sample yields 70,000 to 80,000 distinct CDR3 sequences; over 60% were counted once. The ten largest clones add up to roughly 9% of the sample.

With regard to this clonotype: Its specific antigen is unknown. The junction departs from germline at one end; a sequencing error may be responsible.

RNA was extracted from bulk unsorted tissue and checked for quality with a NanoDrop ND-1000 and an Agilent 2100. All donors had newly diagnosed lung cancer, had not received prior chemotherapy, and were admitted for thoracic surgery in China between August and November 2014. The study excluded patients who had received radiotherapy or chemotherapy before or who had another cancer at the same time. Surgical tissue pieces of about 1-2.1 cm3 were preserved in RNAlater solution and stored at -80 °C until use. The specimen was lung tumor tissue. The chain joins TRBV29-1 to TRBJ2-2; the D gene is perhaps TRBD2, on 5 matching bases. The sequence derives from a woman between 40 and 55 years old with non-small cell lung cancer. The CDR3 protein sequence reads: CSVTERANAGELFF. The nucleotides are TGCAGCGTTACTGAGAGGGCGAACGCCGGGGAACTGTTTTTT.